The clone carrying this T cell receptor beta chain was seen only a few times. Its target is not known. The data were taken from a study of beta chain features in type 1 diabetes. Study-wide results and caveats: VDJ junctions from type 1 diabetes patients carried fewer insertions and larger deletions. Cells with high TCR expression could be over-represented when cDNA is sequenced. For Type 1 diabetes patients, all four CD4+ subsets carried TCRB CDR3s that were moderately but significantly shorter.

The V gene lost 6 bases and the J gene lost 3 bases, with 15 bases spanning the gap. Germline V lookup: CDR1 LNHDA, CDR2 SQIVND (reference sequence). The CDR3 contains 15 residues. Every single donor gave one heparinised blood draw, and these averaged approximately 120 mL. Staining for CD45RO/CCR7/CD25/CD127/CD95/CD27 allowed sorting of CD4+ naive, central memory, regulatory and stem cell-like memory cells. Investigators reverse transcribed all isolated RNA, so they sequenced expressed TCRB transcripts. Sequencing was performed with immunoSEQ multiplex PCR; in TCRdb, only in-frame clones are kept and a portion is missing. The repertoire consists of 300,000 to 350,000 clones, with roughly 13% occurring once and the leading ten covering approximately 0.016%.

This chain links TRBV19 with TRBJ1-5, with a possible D match to TRBD1 (6 bases). The sequenced sample was naive CD4+ T cells from blood. The clonotype originates from a woman aged 18-29 years with type 1 diabetes. The CDR3 protein is CASSEGQSPNQPQHF. The DNA for the CDR3 is TGTGCCAGTAGCGAAGGACAGTCCCCCAATCAGCCCCAGCATTTT.